This T cell receptor (beta chain) was captured in a study of blood T cell repertoires in COVID-19. In the study overall: Acute and convalescent COVID-19 specimens originated in the United States, Italy and Spain.

In the authors' methods: By means of reference gene primer amplification, nucleated cell counts were estimated. The protocol was immunoSEQ multiplex PCR, while the TCRdb copy is restricted to in-frame clones and leaves out a portion. From that table come the V and J calls and clone size; the DNA was used to work out D and trimming. Of 190,000 or so clones in the sample, 89% are singletons; the top ten hold around 7%. The ends lost 4 bases at V and 4 bases at J; junction bases unmatched: 10. The CDR3 has 16 amino acids. Germline values: CDR1 SGDLS, CDR2 YYNGEE. The sequence came from a man aged 40-50 years with acute or convalescent COVID-19. The chain joins TRBV9 to TRBJ2-1; 8 bases are shared with TRBD2. The sample consisted of peripheral blood. The CDR3 loop reads CASSPAGGAAYNEQFF. As DNA, the CDR3 is TGTGCCAGCAGCCCCGCCGGGGGGGCCGCGTACAATGAGCAGTTCTTC.